This record looks at one T cell receptor beta chain sequence and its context. The CDR3 totals 13 residues. V was shortened by 4 bases and J by 5 bases, with 8 bases between the two germline ends. Looked up from germline, CDR1 is SNHLY and CDR2 is FYNNEI. This sample stems from a study of CD8 T cells in Susac syndrome. RNA was extracted with the RNeasy kit, and a quantity of roughly 0.45 to 1 ug was reverse transcribed using random hexamers. Each CDR3 protein is one row after TCRdb ran MiXCR on the immunoSEQ multiplex PCR reads. The table shows approximately 150,000 distinct CDR3 sequences, with roughly 95% occurring only once.

The origin of this receptor is a human donor in good health. The sequenced sample consisted of CD4+ T cells from PBMCs. This chain links TRBV2 with TRBJ1-4; D is ambiguous. CDR3 DNA sequence: TGTGCCAGCAGTGTAGAAGAGAATGAAAAACTGTTTTTT. Residues: CASSVEENEKLFF.